Below, 25 T cell receptor beta chains from the same sample are listed, as sequenced in a study of T cell clonotyping in hematopoietic cell transplantation. Only in-frame clones appear in the TCRdb table, and some are missing; sequencing was by immunoSEQ multiplex PCR. The sample shows roughly 17,000 clones, around 90% of them seen only once. The sequenced material came from peripheral blood mononuclear cells. The receptor source for this set is a man between 40 and 49 years old in good health. Some clones in this sample may be carry-over from other donors' samples.

The J gene is TRBJ2-5, the V gene TRBV19; 7 bases are shared with TRBD1. Germline trimming cut 5 bases from V and 0 bases from J; bases unmatched to any gene: 6. The CDR3 extends over 15 amino acids. CDR1 and CDR2 from the germline V gene are LNHDA and SQIVND (reference sequence). CDR3 in DNA: TGTGCCAGTAGTTTGGGACAGACGTACCAAGAGACCCAGTACTTC. It specifies CASSLGQTYQETQYF.

This clone occurred a few times. CDR3 sequence (DNA): TGTGCCAGTAGGACAGGGGGCGGAAATCAGCCCCAGCATTTT. Its protein is CASRTGGGNQPQHF. The V call is TRBV19, the J call TRBJ1-5, with 10 bases matching TRBD1. Germline V gene data show CDR1 as LNHDA and CDR2 as SQIVND (reference sequence). This CDR3 is 14 amino acids long. The junction had 3 bases not matched to a gene; V was cut back by 6 bases and J by 4 bases.

This clone was observed a handful of times. The J gene is TRBJ2-5, the V gene TRBV19; D is possibly TRBD1 (7 bases). Germline V lookup: CDR1 LNHDA, CDR2 SQIVND (reference sequence). The V and J ends lost 8 bases and 5 bases respectively, with 21 bases between them. This CDR3 region has 15 residues. CDR3 nucleotide sequence: TGTGCCAGTTGCGGTGGAGGGGGCGTGGGGGAGACCCAGTACTTC. Its protein is CASCGGGGVGETQYF.

V and J are TRBV30 and TRBJ2-2; 7 bases align to TRBD2. The V gene end was trimmed by 4 bases and the J gene end by 1 base; junction bases not matched to a gene: 3. The germline gives CDR1 GTSNPN, CDR2 SVGIG (reference sequence). The CDR3 spans 14 residues. The CDR3 sequence: CAWNTGGNTGELFF. The DNA for the CDR3 is TGTGCCTGGAATACGGGGGGGAACACCGGGGAGCTGTTTTTT.

V is TRBV30 and J is TRBJ1-1; no definite D call. CDR1 and CDR2 from the germline V gene are GTSNPN and SVGIG (reference sequence). The CDR3 spans 14 residues. V lost 3 bases to trimming and J lost 0 bases, with 11 bases between them. The CDR3 here is CAWRTNNLNTEAFF. The CDR3, as DNA: TGTGCCTGGAGGACGAATAACTTGAACACTGAAGCTTTCTTT.

The rearrangement joins TRBV20-1 to TRBJ2-7; no clear D. Germline V gene data show CDR1 as DFQATT and CDR2 as SNEGSKA (reference sequence). The CDR3 sequence is 11 residues long. Trimming took 6 bases from V and 6 from J, leaving 12 bases between them. In DNA form, the CDR3 reads TGCAGTGCGGGAACGTCGGCCGAGCAGTACTTC. Translated, it gives CSAGTSAEQYF.

The chain recombines TRBV5-8 with TRBJ2-3, with unresolved D. CDR3 size: 12 residues. Germline assignment: CDR1 SGHTS and CDR2 YDEGEE. V lost 1 base and J 9 bases, leaving 9 bases between the germline ends. CDR3 sequence (DNA): TGTGCCAGCAGCTTGAAAGGCAGCACGCAGTATTTT. Residues: CASSLKGSTQYF.

This clone appeared a few times. The genes are TRBV10-3 and TRBJ1-2; D not resolved. The ends were cut back, 3 bases at V and 0 bases at J, with 5 bases in the middle. The CDR3 has 13 amino acids. Germline V gene lookup returns CDR1 ENHRY and CDR2 SYGVKD. The CDR3 nucleotides are TGTGCCATCAGTGAAGGTCCTAACTATGGCTACACCTTC. Protein: CAISEGPNYGYTF.

This chain connects TRBV5-6 to TRBJ1-4; no definite D call. In germline, CDR1 is SGHDT, CDR2 YYEEEE. The CDR3 extends over 14 amino acids. Trimming cost V 2 bases and J 0 bases, with 5 bases left between them. The CDR3 protein is CASSFTATNEKLFF. For the CDR3, the DNA is TGTGCCAGCAGCTTCACTGCAACTAATGAAAAACTGTTTTTT.

The chain has TRBV10-3 and TRBJ2-7; TRBD2 might be the D (7 bases). Germline CDR1 and CDR2: ENHRY and SYGVKD. V was trimmed by 8 bases and J by 5 bases, leaving 19 bases between them. The CDR3 runs 14 residues. CDR3 sequence (DNA): TGTGCCATCGGCTTCGGGGGGCCCGATGACGAGCAGTACTTC. Its protein is CAIGFGGPDDEQYF.

The chain carries TRBV7-3 and TRBJ2-3; 13 bases are a match to TRBD2. In germline, CDR1 is SGHTA, CDR2 FQGTGA. This CDR3 region has 16 residues. V was pared by 5 bases and J by 3 bases, with 5 bases of the junction left unmatched. The chain's CDR3 is CASSGGLAGETDTQYF. The CDR3 DNA follows: TGTGCCAGCAGCGGAGGACTAGCGGGAGAGACAGATACGCAGTATTTT.

The chain couples TRBV4-2 to TRBJ2-2; 8 nucleotides agree with TRBD1. Germline CDR1 and CDR2: LGHNA and YNFKEQ. This CDR3 region has 15 residues. V shed 5 bases and J 7 bases; nucleotides not matched to a gene: 9. CDR3 loop: CASSTGQGGDGELFF. CDR3 sequence (DNA): TGTGCCAGCAGCACCGGACAGGGCGGCGACGGGGAGCTGTTTTTT.

The V and J genes are TRBV7-9 and TRBJ1-1; 7 bases match TRBD1. J gave up 3 bases and V 5 bases, and 9 bases lay outside the gene matches. The CDR3 has 15 amino acids. The germline V gene encodes CDR1 SEHNR and CDR2 FQNEAQ (reference sequence). CDR3 DNA sequence: TGTGCCAGCAGCGCATGGGACAGTTGGGACACTGAAGCTTTCTTT. Encoded protein: CASSAWDSWDTEAFF.

The chain links TRBV18 to TRBJ2-6; no clear D gene. Deletions cut 2 bases from V and 2 bases from J, with 7 bases between. The germline CDR1 and CDR2 sequences are KGHSH and LQKENI. CDR3 length: 15 residues. CDR3 in amino acids: CASSPGEAGANVLTF. The CDR3 coding sequence is TGTGCCAGCTCACCAGGAGAGGCTGGGGCCAACGTCCTGACTTTC.

The rearrangement uses TRBV10-3 and TRBJ1-5, with D perhaps TRBD1 (5 bases). The CDR3 is 14 amino acids. V was shortened by 6 bases and J by 6 bases, with 15 bases between the two germline ends. Germline V CDR1 and CDR2: ENHRY, SYGVKD. The CDR3 reads CAIRADSPAQPQHF. Written as DNA, the CDR3 is TGTGCCATCAGGGCAGACAGTCCAGCTCAGCCCCAGCATTTT.

The chain couples TRBV15 to TRBJ2-7; the match to TRBD2 covers 10 bases. The V gene end was trimmed by 1 base and the J gene end by 1 base; junction bases not matched to a gene: 4. Per the germline V gene, CDR1 is LNHNV and CDR2 is YYDKDF (reference sequence). The CDR3 extends over 16 amino acids. The CDR3 DNA sequence: TGTGCCACCAGCAGAGGCCTAGCGGGAGTATCCTACGAGCAGTACTTC. Residues: CATSRGLAGVSYEQYF.

J is TRBJ2-1 and V is TRBV25-1, with a possible D match to TRBD2 (6 bases). Germline V gene lookup returns CDR1 MGHDK and CDR2 SYGVNS. Trimming cost V 3 bases and J 4 bases, with 13 bases left between them. The CDR3 contains 15 residues. In DNA, the CDR3 is TGTGCCAGCAGTGATACGGGAGCTTCATACAATGAGCAGTTCTTC. It specifies CASSDTGASYNEQFF.

The chain carries TRBV7-2 and TRBJ2-7, with a weak D call TRBD2 (6 bases). CDR3 length equals 13 residues. Germline CDR1 and CDR2: SGHTA and FQGNSA. Trimming pared 6 bases from V and 6 bases from J, leaving 15 bases between. The DNA for the CDR3 is TGTGCCAGCAGTCCCGTAACTAGCTCCGAGCAGTACTTC. It yields the protein CASSPVTSSEQYF.

The chain is built from TRBV6-5 and TRBJ2-2; perhaps D is TRBD1 or TRBD2 (5 bases each). Trimming stripped 8 bases from V and 1 base from J, with 14 bases between. The length of the CDR3 is 15 residues. CDR1 MNHEY and CDR2 SVGAGI come from the germline V gene. The CDR3 coding sequence is TGTGCCAGCCGCTCGGGACGGGTGAACACCGGGGAGCTGTTTTTT. This gives the protein CASRSGRVNTGELFF.

V and J are TRBV18 and TRBJ1-3; maybe TRBD1 (5 bases). The CDR3 totals 16 residues. The germline V and J ends were trimmed by 3 bases and 0 bases, with 12 bases remaining between them. Looked up from germline, CDR1 is KGHSH and CDR2 is LQKENI. CDR3 sequence (DNA): TGTGCCAGCTCACCTTGGGACGCCGACTCTGGAAACACCATATATTTT. Its protein product is CASSPWDADSGNTIYF.

The chain uses TRBV4-3 and TRBJ2-7; maybe TRBD1 (5 bases). Per germline, CDR1 LGHNA and CDR2 YSLEER. V was trimmed by 6 bases and J by 6 bases, leaving 15 bases between them. This CDR3 has 13 residues. In nucleotides, the CDR3 is TGCGCCAGCAGTTTCGAAAGGGGAAGCGAGCAGTACTTC. This codes for CASSFERGSEQYF.

This clone was counted only a few times. This chain connects TRBV5-8 to TRBJ1-5; a possible D gene is TRBD1 (6 bases). Germline V gene data show CDR1 as SGHTS and CDR2 as YDEGEE. This CDR3 has 13 amino acids. The ends were cut back, 8 bases at V and 6 bases at J, with 15 bases in the middle. The CDR3: CASTTGLGQPQHF. CDR3 DNA sequence: TGTGCCAGTACAACAGGGCTGGGTCAGCCCCAGCATTTT.

This clone was picked up one time. The chain combines TRBV5-1 with TRBJ1-1, with a possible D match to TRBD1 (6 bases). CDR3 length: 14 amino acids. Germline V gives CDR1 SGHRS, CDR2 YFSETQ. V lost 4 bases to trimming and J lost 1 base, with 11 bases between them. The CDR3 reads CASSMTGANTEAFF. CDR3 nucleotides: TGCGCCAGCAGCATGACAGGAGCGAACACTGAAGCTTTCTTT.

The chain is built from TRBV9 and TRBJ2-3; D remains ambiguous. This CDR3 contains 17 residues. Germline V gene data show CDR1 as SGDLS and CDR2 as YYNGEE. Trimming removed 0 bases at V and 0 bases at J, with 14 bases between. Here the CDR3 DNA reads TGTGCCAGCAGCGTAGCTCCTCGTTTTTCTAGCACAGATACGCAGTATTTT. Encoded protein: CASSVAPRFSSTDTQYF.

This chain links TRBV6-6 with TRBJ2-7, with D possibly called TRBD1 or TRBD2 (5 bases each). V was clipped by 7 bases and J by 6 bases, with 19 bases between them. There are 14 residues in the CDR3. Germline values: CDR1 MNHNY, CDR2 SVGAGI (reference sequence). The CDR3 DNA is TGTGCCAGCACCGCCGACGGGACGGGTCCCGAGCAGTACTTC. As protein: CASTADGTGPEQYF.